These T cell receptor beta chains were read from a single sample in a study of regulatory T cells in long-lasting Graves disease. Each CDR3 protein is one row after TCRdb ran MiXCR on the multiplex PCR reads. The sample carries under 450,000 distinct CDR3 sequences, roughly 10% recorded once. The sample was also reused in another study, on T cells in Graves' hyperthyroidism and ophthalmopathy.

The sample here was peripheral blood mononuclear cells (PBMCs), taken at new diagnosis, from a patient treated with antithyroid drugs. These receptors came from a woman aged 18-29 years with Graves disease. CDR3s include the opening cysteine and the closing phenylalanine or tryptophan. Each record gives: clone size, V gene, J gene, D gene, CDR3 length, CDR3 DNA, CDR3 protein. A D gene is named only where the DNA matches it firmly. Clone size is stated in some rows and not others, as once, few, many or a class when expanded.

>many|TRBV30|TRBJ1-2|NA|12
TGTGCCTGGAGGGGCCAGCTCTATGGCTACACCTTC
CAWRGQLYGYTF
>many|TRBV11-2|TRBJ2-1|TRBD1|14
TGTGCCAGCAGCTTCTCGACAGGGTACAATGAGCAGTTCTTC
CASSFSTGYNEQFF
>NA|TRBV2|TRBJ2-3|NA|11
TGTGCCAGCAGGACAGCCCTGTTCAAGTATTTT
CASRTALFKYF
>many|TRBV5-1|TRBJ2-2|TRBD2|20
TGCGCCAGCAGCTCGCTGGGACTAGCGGGAGACGTCATCTCGGCCGGGGAGCTGTTTTTT
CASSSLGLAGDVISAGELFF
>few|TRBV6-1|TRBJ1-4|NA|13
TGTGCCAGCAGCGACGCCAGCAATGAAAAACTGTTTTTT
CASSDASNEKLFF
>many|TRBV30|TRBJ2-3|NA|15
TGTGCCTGGAGGATCGGGAGTAGCGCGGGAGATACGCAGTATTTT
CAWRIGSSAGDTQYF
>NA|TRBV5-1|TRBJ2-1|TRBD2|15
TGCGCCAGCAGCTTGGGGACTAGCGGGAACGATGAGCAGTTCTTC
CASSLGTSGNDEQFF
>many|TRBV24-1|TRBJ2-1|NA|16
TGTGCCACCAGTGATCCGCGGCCCCAAAGGTACAATGAGCAGTTCTTC
CATSDPRPQRYNEQFF
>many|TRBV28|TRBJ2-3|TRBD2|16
TGTGCCAGCAGTTTCGAGGGACTAGCGGGAGGAGATACGCAGTATTTT
CASSFEGLAGGDTQYF
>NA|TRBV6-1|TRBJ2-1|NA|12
TGTGCCAGTCGGACTGCCACTCCTGAGCAGTTCTTC
CASRTATPEQFF
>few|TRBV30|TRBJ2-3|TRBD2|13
TGTGCCTGGCAGCGGGGGGACTCAGATACGCAGTATTTT
CAWQRGDSDTQYF
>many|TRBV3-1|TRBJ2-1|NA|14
TGTGCCAGCAGCCAAGAGGGAGGGGGTAGTGAGCAGTTCTTC
CASSQEGGGSEQFF
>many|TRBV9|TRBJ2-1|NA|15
TGTGCCAGCAGCGTAGAAGCGGGCCCCCGCCATGAGCAGTTCTTC
CASSVEAGPRHEQFF
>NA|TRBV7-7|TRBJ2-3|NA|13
TGTGCTAGCAGCTTACGGCACGCAGATACGCAGTATTTT
CASSLRHADTQYF
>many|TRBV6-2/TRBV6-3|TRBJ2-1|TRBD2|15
TGTGCCAGCAGTATAGCGGGAGGCACCAATAATGAGCAGTTCTTC
CASSIAGGTNNEQFF
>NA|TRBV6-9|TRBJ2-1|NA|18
TGTGCCAGCAGTTTCACAGGGTCAATCTCAGGCTCCTACAATGAGCAGTTCTTC
CASSFTGSISGSYNEQFF
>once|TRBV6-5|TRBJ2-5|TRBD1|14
TGTGCCAGCAGTTACGGGCAGGGGGCCGAGACCCAGTACTTC
CASSYGQGAETQYF
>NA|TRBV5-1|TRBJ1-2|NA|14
TGCGCCAGCAGCACGGAGGGAAGAGGCTATGGCCACACCTTC
CASSTEGRGYGHTF
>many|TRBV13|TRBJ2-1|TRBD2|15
TGTGCCAGCAGCTTAGCCGGGGGGGGTTACAATGAGCAGTTCTTC
CASSLAGGGYNEQFF
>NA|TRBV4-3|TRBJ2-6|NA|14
TGCGCCAGCAGCCATCTTTCTGGGGCCAACGTCCTGACTTTC
CASSHLSGANVLTF
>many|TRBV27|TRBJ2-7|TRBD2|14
TGTGCCAGCAGCGGACTAGTAAACTCCTACGAGCAGTACTTC
CASSGLVNSYEQYF
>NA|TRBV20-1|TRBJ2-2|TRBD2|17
TGCAGTGCCGTACGGCGAAGCGGGGGGGCGAGCACCGGGGAGCTGTTTTTT
CSAVRRSGGASTGELFF
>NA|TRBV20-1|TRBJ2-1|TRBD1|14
TGCAGTGCTACCGGACAGGGCCCTCACAATGAGCAGTTCTTC
CSATGQGPHNEQFF
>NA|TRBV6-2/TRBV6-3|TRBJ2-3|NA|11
TGTGCCAGCACCCAGGGGGGTACGCAGTATTTT
CASTQGGTQYF
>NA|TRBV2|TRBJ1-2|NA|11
TGTGTCAGCCCGGACTATTATGGCGACACCTTC
CVSPDYYGDTF
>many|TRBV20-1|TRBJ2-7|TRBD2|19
TGCAGTGCTAGAGTAGTGGCTAGCGGGAGTTTCTCGCTAGACTACGAGCAGTACTTC
CSARVVASGSFSLDYEQYF
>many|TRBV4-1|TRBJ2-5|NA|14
TGCGCCAGCAGCCAATCCCGGGTTGGGGAGACCCAGTACTTC
CASSQSRVGETQYF
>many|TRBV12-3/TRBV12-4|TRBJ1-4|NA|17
TGTGCCAGCAGTGCCGGATGGGGTGCAAGGCAAAATGAAAAACTGTTTTTT
CASSAGWGARQNEKLFF
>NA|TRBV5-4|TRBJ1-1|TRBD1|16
TGTGCCAGCAGCTTGGGGGGACAGTCAAGTAGGACTGAAGCTTTCTTT
CASSLGGQSSRTEAFF
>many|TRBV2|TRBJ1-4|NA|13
TGTGCCAGCAGTCCTAACGGGTTTGAAAAACTGTTTTTT
CASSPNGFEKLFF
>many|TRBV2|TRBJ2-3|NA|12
TGTGCCAGCAGGCAGGGGCGGGATACGCAGTATTTT
CASRQGRDTQYF
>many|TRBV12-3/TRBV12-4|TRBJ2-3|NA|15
TGTGCCAGCCTCAATCTAGTCCTTAACACAGATACGCAGTATTTT
CASLNLVLNTDTQYF
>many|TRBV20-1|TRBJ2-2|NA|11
TGCAGTGCTAGGACTGCCGGGGAGCTGTTTTTT
CSARTAGELFF